The sequence of this TCR beta chain was determined in a study of blood T cell repertoires in COVID-19. Study context: Sample material is recorded as cDNA or gDNA derived from T cells, B-cell-depleted T cells, or PBMCs.

This clone has just a few counts. Germline CDR1 PRHDT, CDR2 FYEKMQ (reference sequence). V dropped 5 bases and J dropped 2; count of bases not matched to a gene: 5. CDR3 length equals 14 residues. Per the authors' pipeline: Amplifying reference gene primers gave estimates of nucleated cell counts. Sequencing was performed with immunoSEQ multiplex PCR; in TCRdb, only in-frame clones are kept and a portion is missing. V, J and clone size reflect that table, while D and trimming were determined from the DNA. The sample lists around 60,000 clones, 85% occurring once. Sequenced: peripheral blood. V is TRBV13 and J is TRBJ2-7, with 8 bases identical to TRBD2. The sequence was obtained from a man aged 70 or older with acute or convalescent COVID-19. The CDR3 loop is CASSRTSGTYEQYF. Here the CDR3 DNA reads TGTGCCAGCAGCCGAACTAGCGGAACCTACGAGCAGTACTTC.